The T cell receptor (beta chain) under discussion was sequenced for a study of human thymus T cells. The source of the thymus tissue was resections taken during corrective heart surgery. Germline-derived CDR1 and CDR2 are SGHDN and FVKESK. Trimming pared 3 bases from V and 9 bases from J, leaving 9 bases between. The CDR3 extends over 12 amino acids. The method was immunoSEQ multiplex PCR; TCRdb's version includes in-frame clones alone and lacks a portion of them. The data show about 78,000 clones, approximately 97% seen once. The sample comprised thymus tissue. This TCR derives from a boy under two years old with a congenital heart defect but otherwise immunologically healthy. The rearrangement joins TRBV14 to TRBJ1-5; no firm D call. The CDR3: CASSQGGRPQHF. As DNA, the CDR3 is TGTGCCAGCAGCCAGGGAGGGAGGCCCCAGCATTTT. Full variable domain (remainder filled in from reference TRBV14 and TRBJ1-5): EAGVTQFPSHSVIEKGQTVTLRCDPISGHDNLYWYRRVMGKEIKFLLHFVKESKQDESGMPNNRFLAERTGGTYSTLKVQPAELEDSGVYFCASSQGGRPQHFGDGTRLSIL.